The 10 T cell receptor beta chains in this list originate from one sample, sequenced in a study of T cells in Graves' hyperthyroidism and ophthalmopathy. RNA transcripts served as the template for amplifying TCR beta CDR3 regions. Carried out on the TCR CDR3, a first-round RT-PCR used the HTBI primer set. TCRdb independently ran MiXCR on the multiplex PCR reads; one entry per CDR3 protein. The sample includes over 450,000 distinct CDR3 sequences, under 20% seen only once; the top ten take under 20%. Sequencing was carried out using blood. Source of these receptors: a woman aged 18 to 35 with Graves' ophthalmopathy.

This clonotype has at least ten counts. The chain joins TRBV2 to TRBJ1-1; TRBD1 might be the D (5 bases). The V and J ends lost 2 bases and 1 base respectively, with 8 bases between them. Germline CDR1 reads SNHLY; CDR2 reads FYNNEI. The CDR3 runs 14 residues. This CDR3 reads CASSENGGNTEAFF. For the CDR3, the DNA is TGTGCCAGCAGTGAAAATGGGGGGAACACTGAAGCTTTCTTT.

The J gene is TRBJ2-2, the V gene TRBV12-5; D may be TRBD2 (5 bases). This CDR3 is 17 amino acids long. Looked up from germline, CDR1 is LGHNT and CDR2 is FRNRAP. Trimming took off 0 bases at V and 5 bases at J, with 16 bases between the two ends. The CDR3 nucleotides are TGTGCTAGTGGTTTGGTAGTTGGCTCCCCGGGGACCGGGGAGCTGTTTTTT. It specifies CASGLVVGSPGTGELFF.

This clonotype was detected ten times or more. The chain is built from TRBV3-1 and TRBJ1-2; TRBD1 aligns across 7 bases. The CDR3 runs to 16 residues. CDR1 is LGHDT, CDR2 YNNKEL, per germline (reference sequence). The V and J ends lost 2 bases and 6 bases, in that order; junction bases with no gene match: 12. CDR3 sequence (DNA): TGTGCCAGCAGCCAAACTCCTCGGGGGACAGAACATGGCTACACCTTC. Its protein product is CASSQTPRGTEHGYTF.

The chain joins TRBV4-3 to TRBJ1-1; D gene unclear. V shed 0 bases and J shed 10 bases, with 9 bases lying between them. Germline CDR1 is LGHNA and CDR2 is YSLEER. The CDR3 totals 12 residues. The CDR3 bases are TGCGCCAGCAGCCAAGATTCCACGGTAGCTTTCTTT. Amino acid sequence: CASSQDSTVAFF.

The sample holds a few counts of this clonotype. V and J are TRBV4-1 and TRBJ1-5; D is undetermined. Trimming cost V 1 base and J 0 bases, with 10 bases left between them. This CDR3 region has 16 residues. CDR1 and CDR2 (germline): MGHRA, YSYEKL. CDR3: CASSQAPDYSNQPQHF. As DNA, the CDR3 is TGCGCCAGCAGCCAAGCGCCCGATTATAGCAATCAGCCCCAGCATTTT.

This chain joins TRBV4-1 and TRBJ2-3; 10 bases are shared with TRBD2. Trimming at V came to 2 bases and at J to 4 bases, leaving 9 bases not matched to a gene. The CDR3 sequence is 17 residues long. Germline CDR1 MGHRA, CDR2 YSYEKL. The CDR3 nucleotides are TGCGCCAGCAGCCAATTCACCGGGACTAGCGTGGCAGATACGCAGTATTTT. Amino acids: CASSQFTGTSVADTQYF.

This clonotype came up many times. This chain uses TRBV5-1 with TRBJ2-5; 12 nucleotides agree with TRBD2. Trimming removed 4 bases from V and 5 bases from J; junction bases left unmatched: 0. CDR3 length: 13 amino acids. Germline V gene data show CDR1 as SGHRS and CDR2 as YFSETQ. The CDR3 region is CASSGLAGETQYF. CDR3 coding DNA: TGCGCCAGCAGCGGACTAGCGGGGGAGACCCAGTACTTC.

The V and J genes are TRBV2 and TRBJ1-2; the D is unclear. Germline assignment: CDR1 SNHLY and CDR2 FYNNEI. CDR3 length equals 12 residues. V lost 2 bases and J lost 6, with 7 bases in between. Written as DNA, the CDR3 is TGTGCCAGCAGTGAAAACGGGAATGGCTACACCTTC. Its translation is CASSENGNGYTF.

This rearrangement joins TRBV10-1 to TRBJ2-1, with D uncertain. The CDR3 spans 14 residues. The V gene lost 3 bases and the J gene lost 8 bases, with 14 bases spanning the gap. The germline V gene has CDR1 WNHNN and CDR2 SYGVQD (reference sequence). CDR3 sequence reads: CASSELGSVDEQFF. The CDR3 bases are TGCGCCAGCAGTGAATTGGGGTCGGTCGATGAGCAGTTCTTC.

This clonotype has more than one count but fewer than ten. The rearrangement uses TRBV6-1 and TRBJ1-1; tentatively, D is TRBD1 (6 bases). Germline V gives CDR1 MNHNS, CDR2 SASEGT. The CDR3 extends over 14 amino acids. Trimming pared 6 bases from V and 4 bases from J, leaving 15 bases between. The CDR3 sequence is CASSRGGRGTEAFF. The DNA for the CDR3 is TGTGCCAGCAGCAGGGGAGGCAGAGGCACTGAAGCTTTCTTT.